These 9 T cell receptor beta chains were all obtained from the same sample, sequenced in a study of siplizumab effects on memory and regulatory T cells. Sequenced by immunoSEQ multiplex PCR; TCRdb stores in-frame clones only, minus some. The table records some 100,000 clones, 93% of them present only once. The sample comprised CD8+ T cells sorted from blood. These receptors were taken from a human donor in good health.

The genes are TRBV4-1 and TRBJ1-2; D is perhaps TRBD1 (5 bases). Trimming pared 1 base from V and 8 bases from J, leaving 11 bases between. This CDR3 comprises 13 residues. Germline V lookup: CDR1 MGHRA, CDR2 YSYEKL. CDR3: CASSQGGQGGYTF. For the CDR3, the DNA is TGCGCCAGCAGCCAAGGTGGGCAGGGCGGCTACACCTTC.

This clone was recorded once. The rearrangement links TRBV7-9 to TRBJ1-2; TRBD1 agrees at 9 bases. The J segment lost 6 bases and the V segment lost 5 bases, leaving 13 bases of the junction unmatched. Germline loops: CDR1 SEHNR, CDR2 FQNEAQ (reference sequence). The CDR3 extends over 16 amino acids. CDR3 nucleotides: TGTGCCAGCAGCCACTTCACAGGGGGCTTCTGGAATGGCTACACCTTC. Its protein product is CASSHFTGGFWNGYTF.

V gene TRBV7-6 combines with J gene TRBJ2-3; D unresolved. Trimming cost V 4 bases and J 0 bases, with 8 bases left between them. The CDR3 has 14 residues. CDR1 is SGHVS, CDR2 FNYEAQ, per germline. CDR3 bases: TGTGCCAGCAGCTCACCGACTAGCACAGATACGCAGTATTTT. This translates into CASSSPTSTDTQYF.

V gene TRBV7-9 combines with J gene TRBJ1-1, with 10 bases fitting TRBD1. V trimming: 4 bases; J trimming: 10 bases; junction bases outside the gene matches: 12. CDR3 length: 15 residues. Germline V gene sequence: CDR1 SEHNR, CDR2 FQNEAQ (reference sequence). The CDR3 nucleotides read TGTGCCAGCAGCTACACCGAGACAGGGGGCTTCGGAGCTTTCTTT. It is translated as CASSYTETGGFGAFF.

The V gene is TRBV7-2, the J gene TRBJ2-2; D is ambiguous. The CDR3 sequence is 14 residues long. V lost 3 bases to trimming and J lost 6 bases, with 11 bases between them. The germline V gene encodes CDR1 SGHTA and CDR2 FQGNSA. This CDR3 is CASSFTLRAGELFF. CDR3 sequence (DNA): TGTGCCAGCAGCTTTACCCTACGTGCCGGGGAGCTGTTTTTT.

The CDR3 sequence is CASSQGQGSHEQYF. In DNA form, the CDR3 reads TGCGCCAGCAGCCAAGGACAGGGGTCCCACGAGCAGTACTTC. The J gene is TRBJ2-7, the V gene TRBV4-1; 8 bases map to TRBD1. This CDR3 has 14 amino acids. The V gene's germline CDR1 is MGHRA and CDR2 YSYEKL. The ends lost 1 base at V and 5 bases at J; junction bases unmatched: 4.

The chain couples TRBV11-2 to TRBJ2-5; the D is unclear. V was cut by 2 bases and J by 1 base, with 20 bases left in between. The germline gives CDR1 SGHAT, CDR2 FQNNGV. The CDR3 consists of 18 residues. CDR3 region: CASSLSISRSFPQETQYF. The DNA of the CDR3 is TGTGCCAGCAGCTTATCTATCTCTCGGTCCTTCCCCCAAGAGACCCAGTACTTC.

The rearrangement joins TRBV11-3 to TRBJ2-2; D is perhaps TRBD1 (5 bases). The CDR3 is 14 residues long. Germline V gives CDR1 SGHNT, CDR2 YENEEA. Trimming took 5 bases from V and 2 from J, leaving 9 bases between them. CDR3 in DNA: TGTGCCAGCAGCCCGACAGAAAACACCGGGGAGCTGTTTTTT. Translated, it gives CASSPTENTGELFF.

The chain's CDR3 is CASSFEGGALYEQYF. CDR3 coding DNA: TGTGCCAGCAGCTTTGAAGGGGGCGCATTGTACGAGCAGTACTTC. J is TRBJ2-7 and V is TRBV7-6, with 7 nucleotides matching TRBD1. The CDR3 is 15 residues long. V lost 3 bases, J lost 4 bases, and 9 bases stayed unmatched. Germline CDR1 SGHVS, CDR2 FNYEAQ.